Each of the 5 T cell receptor beta chains below was sequenced from the same sample in a study of follicular helper T cells after annual influenza vaccination. Specified time point: 2015-2016 season, 7 days after influenza vaccination. Assay: immunoSEQ multiplex PCR; the TCRdb copy retains only in-frame clones and omits some. The table shows about 800 clones, with over 75% occurring only once. The source was CXCR5+ CD38+ circulating T follicular helper cells from blood, collected 7 days after influenza vaccination. Subset of the sample: circulating Tfh, non-naive CD4+CXCR5+PD-1+ (ICOS+CD38+ or ICOS-CD38-). The receptors stem from an adult who received the influenza vaccine.

This clone was seen only a few times. This same CDR3 is encoded by further DNA sequences in the sample. The V gene is TRBV5-6, the J gene TRBJ1-1; 9 bases are shared with TRBD1. The V gene's germline CDR1 is SGHDT and CDR2 YYEEEE. CDR3 length equals 14 residues. With V trimmed by 4 bases and J by 1 base, 2 bases remained unmatched. The CDR3: CASSGDRANTEAFF. The CDR3, as DNA: TGTGCCAGCAGCGGGGACAGGGCGAACACTGAAGCTTTCTTT.

The V call is TRBV5-4, the J call TRBJ2-7; TRBD1 agrees at 9 bases. CDR3 length: 14 residues. Trimming cost V 3 bases and J 7 bases; bases outside gene matches: 8. The germline V gene has CDR1 SGHNT and CDR2 YYREEE (reference sequence). CDR3 residues: CASSSPGQGYEQYF. The DNA for the CDR3 is TGTGCCAGCAGCTCCCCGGGACAGGGTTATGAGCAGTACTTC.

This rearrangement joins TRBV18 to TRBJ2-2; D is ambiguous. V gave up 2 bases and J gave up 7 bases, with 8 bases separating them. Germline values: CDR1 KGHSH, CDR2 LQKENI. The CDR3 runs to 13 residues. The CDR3 DNA reads TGTGCCAGCTCACCAAAGGGTGACGGGGAGCTGTTTTTT. This sequence encodes CASSPKGDGELFF.

This sequence joins TRBV5-5 and TRBJ2-7, with D maybe TRBD1 (7 bases). Germline lookup yields CDR1 SGHKS and CDR2 YYEKEE (reference sequence). Trimming pared 4 bases from V and 2 bases from J, leaving 19 bases between. CDR3 length: 16 amino acids. CDR3 in DNA: TGTGCCAGCAGCCCCGATGCGGGGACAGAAACCTACGAGCAGTACTTC. This sequence encodes CASSPDAGTETYEQYF.

The V call is TRBV27, the J call TRBJ1-5, with D perhaps matching TRBD1 (5 bases). Trimming cost V 6 bases and J 5 bases, with 14 bases left between them. CDR3 size: 14 residues. From germline, CDR1 is MNHEY and CDR2 SMNVEV (reference sequence). The CDR3 loop is CASSQQVPYQPQHF. DNA for the CDR3: TGTGCCAGCAGCCAACAGGTGCCCTATCAGCCCCAGCATTTT.